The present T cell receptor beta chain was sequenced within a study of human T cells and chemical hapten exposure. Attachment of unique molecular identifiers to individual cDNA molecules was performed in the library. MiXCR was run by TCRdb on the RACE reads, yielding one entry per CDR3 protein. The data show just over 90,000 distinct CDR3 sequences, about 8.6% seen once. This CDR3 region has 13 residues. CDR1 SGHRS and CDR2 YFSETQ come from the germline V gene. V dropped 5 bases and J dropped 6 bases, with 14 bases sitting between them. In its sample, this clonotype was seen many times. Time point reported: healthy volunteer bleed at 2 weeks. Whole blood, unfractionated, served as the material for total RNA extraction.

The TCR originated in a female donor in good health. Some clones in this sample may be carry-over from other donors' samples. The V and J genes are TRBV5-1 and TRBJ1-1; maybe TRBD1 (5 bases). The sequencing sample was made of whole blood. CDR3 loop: CASSAELGAEAFF. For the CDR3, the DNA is TGCGCCAGCAGTGCTGAGCTAGGGGCTGAAGCTTTCTTT.